Listed here are 14 T cell receptor beta chains from one sample, sequenced in a study of cytomegalovirus exposure and HLA in healthy donors. PCR employed 60 Vbeta and 13 Jbeta primers. Some clones are missing from TCRdb's copy, which holds only in-frame ones; the method was immunoSEQ multiplex PCR. The profile shows around 100,000 clones, 80% to 85% of them singletons. Sample: PBMCs. The source is a woman in her 70s in good health and CMV-seropositive.

The rearrangement links TRBV25-1 to TRBJ2-3; the D gene is possibly TRBD2 (5 bases). V was shortened by 3 bases and J by 6 bases, with 10 bases between the two germline ends. Per the germline V gene, CDR1 is MGHDK and CDR2 is SYGVNS. There are 13 residues in the CDR3. The CDR3 coding sequence is TGTGCCAGCAGTGACTCGACTATTGATACGCAGTATTTT. Translation: CASSDSTIDTQYF.

Only a few counts were recorded for this clone. The chain has TRBV9 and TRBJ2-3, with D possibly being TRBD2 (5 bases). CDR1 and CDR2 (germline): SGDLS, YYNGEE. Trimming stripped 3 bases from V and 2 bases from J, with 13 bases between. The CDR3 has 15 amino acids. CDR3 sequence (DNA): TGTGCCAGCAGCGGTTACTTGAGGGTCACAGATACGCAGTATTTT. This codes for CASSGYLRVTDTQYF. Supplemented by reference TRBV9 and TRBJ2-3, the full variable domain reads DSGVTQTPKHLITATGQRVTLRCSPRSGDLSVYWYQQSLDQGLQFLIQYYNGEERAKGNILERFSAQQFPDLHSELNLSSLELGDSALYFCASSGYLRVTDTQYFGPGTRLTVL.

The chain combines TRBV7-8 with TRBJ2-5; 13 nucleotides agree with TRBD2. V was pared by 8 bases and J by 6 bases, with 6 bases of the junction left unmatched. Germline CDR1 SGHVS, CDR2 FQNEAQ. This CDR3 region has 14 residues. The CDR3 protein is CASYRTSGSKTQYF. The CDR3 nucleotides read TGTGCCAGCTACCGGACTAGCGGGAGTAAGACCCAGTACTTC.

The chain employs TRBV12-5 and TRBJ1-3; a weak D match, TRBD1 (5 bases). This CDR3 comprises 15 residues. V lost 7 bases to trimming and J lost 0 bases, with 13 bases between them. Looked up from germline, CDR1 is LGHNT and CDR2 is FRNRAP. The CDR3 loop reads CASVMDGGSGNTIYF. DNA of the CDR3: TGTGCTAGTGTCATGGACGGGGGCTCTGGAAACACCATATATTTT.

In DNA, the CDR3 is TGTGCCAGCAGCTTGGACAGCTACTATGGCTACACCTTC. Protein: CASSLDSYYGYTF. The genes are TRBV5-6 and TRBJ1-2; D unclear. V was trimmed by 0 bases and J by 3 bases, leaving 6 bases between them. CDR1 is SGHDT, CDR2 YYEEEE, per germline. The CDR3 extends over 13 amino acids.

V is TRBV6-6 and J is TRBJ2-5, with 7 bases identical to TRBD1. Germline V lookup: CDR1 MNHNY, CDR2 SVGAGI (reference sequence). The CDR3 sequence is 15 residues long. The V gene end was trimmed by 0 bases and the J gene end by 6 bases; junction bases not matched to a gene: 7. This CDR3 reads CASSYSMEQGKTQYF. CDR3 in DNA: TGTGCCAGCAGTTACTCGATGGAACAGGGGAAGACCCAGTACTTC.

CDR3 sequence: CASSRGTGVSGNTIYF. DNA for the CDR3: TGTGCCAGCAGTCGGGGAACAGGGGTATCTGGAAACACCATATATTTT. V and J are TRBV7-9 and TRBJ1-3; 7 positions agree with TRBD1. The CDR3 has 16 residues. After removal of 6 bases from V and 1 base from J, the junction contained 9 bases not matched to a gene. Germline-derived CDR1 and CDR2 are SEHNR and FQNEAQ (reference sequence).

In DNA form, the CDR3 reads TGTGCCAGCAGCCCAAGACTAGCGCCCAATGAGCAGTTCTTC. Protein product: CASSPRLAPNEQFF. This chain uses TRBV11-3 with TRBJ2-1, with TRBD2 matching over 8 bases. The CDR3 runs 14 residues. Germline trimming cut 5 bases from V and 6 bases from J; bases unmatched to any gene: 6. The germline V gene has CDR1 SGHNT and CDR2 YENEEA.

The chain carries TRBV6-6 and TRBJ2-7; a possible D gene is TRBD1 (6 bases). This CDR3 contains 16 residues. Trimming stripped 7 bases from V and 2 bases from J, with 21 bases between. Germline CDR1 reads MNHNY; CDR2 reads SVGAGI (reference sequence). The CDR3 here is CASTRTGSATTYEQYF. CDR3 nucleotides: TGTGCCAGCACTCGAACAGGGTCAGCGACTACCTACGAGCAGTACTTC.

The J gene is TRBJ2-3, the V gene TRBV4-3; TRBD1 agrees at 7 bases. Losses at the gene ends were 3 bases for V and 3 bases for J; bases not matched to a gene: 9. This CDR3 is 16 amino acids long. Germline V lookup: CDR1 LGHNA, CDR2 YSLEER. In DNA form, the CDR3 reads TGCGCCAGCAGCCAGAAGTTTGAGGGGGCGACAGATACGCAGTATTTT. Amino acid sequence: CASSQKFEGATDTQYF.

The J gene is TRBJ2-7, the V gene TRBV20-1; no clear D gene. V lost 4 bases and J lost 5, with 6 bases in between. The germline V gene has CDR1 DFQATT and CDR2 SNEGSKA (reference sequence). The length of the CDR3 is 10 residues. The CDR3 DNA follows: TGCAGTGCTACTAGGAACGAGCAGTACTTC. This translates into CSATRNEQYF.

The chain employs TRBV15 and TRBJ2-2, with no clear D. V was shortened by 1 base and J by 4 bases, with 13 bases between the two germline ends. Germline loops: CDR1 LNHNV, CDR2 YYDKDF (reference sequence). The CDR3 has 16 amino acids. For the CDR3, the DNA is TGTGCCACCAGCAGAGGGGTTAGCACTTCCACCGGGGAGCTGTTTTTT. Translated: CATSRGVSTSTGELFF. Full variable domain (rest looked up from reference TRBV15 and TRBJ2-2): DAMVIQNPRYQVTQFGKPVTLSCSQTLNHNVMYWYQQKSSQAPKLLFHYYDKDFNNEADTPDNFQSRRPNTSFCFLDIRSPGLGDTAMYLCATSRGVSTSTGELFFGEGSRLTVL.

The chain employs TRBV5-8 and TRBJ2-7; 12 bases align to TRBD2. In germline, CDR1 is SGHTS, CDR2 YDEGEE. CDR3 length equals 16 residues. Germline trimming cut 0 bases from V and 7 bases from J; bases unmatched to any gene: 8. This CDR3 is CASSLGGLAGGEEQYF. As DNA, the CDR3 is TGTGCCAGCAGCTTGGGGGGCCTAGCGGGAGGGGAAGAGCAGTACTTC.

The chain employs TRBV11-2 and TRBJ2-5; the D is unclear. The CDR3 runs to 14 residues. V lost 2 bases and J lost 2, with 9 bases in between. Germline V gives CDR1 SGHAT, CDR2 FQNNGV. The CDR3 loop reads CASSLYATQETQYF. As DNA, the CDR3 is TGTGCCAGCAGCTTATACGCAACACAAGAGACCCAGTACTTC.